These 30 T cell receptor beta chains share one sample of origin, sequenced in a study of read filtering for tumor transcriptome and immune sequencing. The library was built from about 400 ng RNA with molecular barcoded adaptors for alpha/delta and beta/gamma chains. TCRdb reanalysed the reads using MiXCR and keeps one entry per CDR3 protein. The table records about 39,000 distinct CDR3 sequences, roughly an eighth of them present only once. The sequenced sample consisted of a population of CD138-negative cells sorted from bone marrow. Source of these receptors: a donor aged 40 or older with multiple myeloma.

This clonotype was counted only a few times. The rearrangement links TRBV20-1 to TRBJ2-7; TRBD1 aligns across 8 bases. From germline, CDR1 is DFQATT and CDR2 SNEGSKA (reference sequence). Trimming took 3 bases from V and 2 from J; bases not matched to a gene: 12. The CDR3 spans 16 residues. CDR3 nucleotide sequence: TGCAGTGCTAGGTTGACCCCCGGGACAGGACCCTACGAGCAGTACTTC. Translation: CSARLTPGTGPYEQYF.

This clonotype was picked up many times. This chain connects TRBV7-9 to TRBJ2-7; 11 bases fit TRBD1. Germline CDR1 is SEHNR and CDR2 is FQNEAQ (reference sequence). V was pared by 5 bases and J by 7 bases, with 7 bases of the junction left unmatched. This CDR3 comprises 14 residues. In DNA form, the CDR3 reads TGTGCCAGCAGCCCCTGGGACAGGGGGGGAGAGCAGTACTTC. This codes for CASSPWDRGGEQYF.

At least ten counts were recorded for this clonotype. This sequence joins TRBV7-9 and TRBJ1-4; a weak D match, TRBD1 (5 bases). Deletions cut 3 bases from V and 3 bases from J, with 14 bases between. Per the germline V gene, CDR1 is SEHNR and CDR2 is FQNEAQ (reference sequence). This CDR3 has 16 residues. The CDR3 is CASSLGTPPANEKLFF. The CDR3 DNA reads TGTGCCAGCAGCTTGGGGACCCCTCCGGCTAATGAAAAACTGTTTTTT.

This clonotype came up many times. The chain carries TRBV4-1 and TRBJ2-7; 14 bases match TRBD2. Trimming took 2 bases from V and 0 from J; bases not matched to a gene: 9. CDR1 is MGHRA and CDR2 is YSYEKL in the germline V gene. The CDR3 is 19 amino acids. CDR3 DNA sequence: TGCGCCAGCAGCCAATCCGGGACTAGCGGGGGCCCTAGCTCCTACGAGCAGTACTTC. The encoded protein is CASSQSGTSGGPSSYEQYF.

Comment on this clonotype: A far larger clone is just one base off, so this is likely a read error. This sequence joins TRBV7-9 and TRBJ2-1; 9 positions agree with TRBD1. The CDR3 runs to 15 residues. Unmatched junction bases numbered 10, after V lost 5 bases and J lost 8 bases. From germline, CDR1 is SEHNR and CDR2 FQNEAQ (reference sequence). The CDR3: CASSLSRTGDDEQFF. CDR3 DNA sequence: TGTGCCAGCAGCCTAAGCAGGACAGGGGACGATGAGCAGTTCTTC.

This clonotype showed up just a few times. The chain recombines TRBV28 with TRBJ1-5; D is ambiguous. V was pared by 1 base and J by 4 bases, with 5 bases between. The CDR3 is 13 residues long. The V gene's germline CDR1 is MDHEN and CDR2 SYDVKM. The CDR3 reads CASSLFLNQPQHF. CDR3 sequence (DNA): TGTGCCAGCAGTTTATTTCTAAATCAGCCCCAGCATTTT.

There are a few counts of this clonotype. A much bigger clone sits one base away, suggesting this may be a read error. The CDR3 DNA is TGTGCCGGCAGCTTAGCGTTGAGCGGGACAGTTACAGATACGCAGTATTTT. Amino acids: CAGSLALSGTVTDTQYF. This chain uses TRBV7-9 with TRBJ2-3; D may correspond to TRBD1 or TRBD2 (7 bases each). The CDR3 has 17 residues. Per the germline V gene, CDR1 is SEHNR and CDR2 is FQNEAQ (reference sequence).

This clonotype occurred many times. The CDR3 protein is CASSLSMTSGANVLTF. The DNA for the CDR3 is TGCGCCAGCAGCTTGAGCATGACCTCTGGGGCCAACGTCCTGACTTTC. The chain couples TRBV5-1 to TRBJ2-6; D is uncertain. V gave up 1 base and J gave up 0 bases, with 8 bases separating them. The CDR3 sequence is 16 residues long. In germline, CDR1 is SGHRS, CDR2 YFSETQ.

This clonotype was counted at least ten times. This chain links TRBV7-9 with TRBJ1-4; D remains ambiguous. Germline V gene lookup returns CDR1 SEHNR and CDR2 FQNEAQ (reference sequence). CDR3 length: 12 residues. V was shortened by 3 bases and J by 7 bases, with 6 bases between the two germline ends. In DNA, the CDR3 is TGTGCCAGCAGCTTCAGAGGTGAAAAACTGTTTTTT. This sequence encodes CASSFRGEKLFF.

Ten or more counts support this clonotype. The CDR3 reads CATSRRTSGANVLTF. CDR3 sequence (DNA): TGTGCCACCAGCAGGAGGACCTCTGGGGCCAACGTCCTGACTTTC. This chain links TRBV15 with TRBJ2-6, with D unclear. This CDR3 spans 15 amino acids. The V end lost 3 bases, the J end lost 0 bases, and 6 bases lay between the germline ends. From germline, CDR1 is LNHNV and CDR2 YYDKDF (reference sequence).

The chain joins TRBV5-1 to TRBJ1-3, with TRBD1 identical over 7 bases. The CDR3 is 13 residues long. V lost 3 bases, J lost 8 bases, and 5 bases stayed unmatched. Germline V gene data show CDR1 as SGHRS and CDR2 as YFSETQ. This CDR3 reads CASSSTGSDTIYF. The DNA of the CDR3 is TGCGCCAGCAGCTCGACAGGGTCGGACACCATATATTTT.

In its sample, this clonotype was seen many times. V usage is TRBV5-1 and J usage is TRBJ2-7; maybe TRBD1 (5 bases). The CDR3 runs to 12 residues. Germline V gene data show CDR1 as SGHRS and CDR2 as YFSETQ. V lost 2 bases to trimming and J lost 6 bases, with 9 bases between them. The CDR3 protein is CASSFDSSEQYF. CDR3 nucleotide sequence: TGCGCCAGCAGCTTCGACAGCAGCGAGCAGTACTTC.

Concerning this clonotype itself: The junction differs from germline at one of its ends, possibly a read error. CDR3 bases: TGTGCCAGCAGCCCGGGGACTAGCGGACCGGCCTCCTACAATGAGCAGTTGTTC. Translation gives CASSPGTSGPASYNEQLF. The V and J genes are TRBV7-2 and TRBJ2-1, with 11 bases aligning to TRBD2. The CDR3 length is 18 residues. Germline CDR1 reads SGHTA; CDR2 reads FQGNSA.

Ten or more counts support this clonotype. The V gene is TRBV6-5, the J gene TRBJ2-3; TRBD1 aligns across 9 bases. From germline, CDR1 is MNHEY and CDR2 SVGAGI. The CDR3 is made up of 15 amino acids. J lost 5 bases, V lost 5 bases, and 8 bases had no gene match. CDR3 DNA sequence: TGTGCCAGCAGTCTAACGGGACAGGGATTAGATACGCAGTATTTT. Protein: CASSLTGQGLDTQYF.

Worth noting for this clonotype: A much larger clone lies one base from this, so it may be a read error. The chain uses TRBV14 and TRBJ1-1, with D unclear. Germline V gene data show CDR1 as SGHDN and CDR2 as FVKESK. The CDR3 is made up of 13 amino acids. Trimming left V 8 bases short and J 0 bases short, with 10 bases between. CDR3 coding DNA: TGTGCCAGCGATCAAGGTATGAACACTGAAGCTTTCTTT. Amino acids: CASDQGMNTEAFF.

The table lists this clonotype with a few counts. Since a much larger clone is just one base distant, this may be a read error. The chain employs TRBV11-2 and TRBJ2-1; a possible D gene is TRBD1 (5 bases). V was trimmed by 2 bases and J by 12 bases, leaving 11 bases between them. The CDR3 consists of 12 residues. Germline loops: CDR1 SGHAT, CDR2 FQNNGV. The DNA of the CDR3 is TGTGCCAGCAGCTTACAGGGCTATGGGCAGTTCTTC. Protein sequence: CASSLQGYGQFF.

Worth noting for this clonotype: A much larger clone sits a single nucleotide away, making a read error possible. The chain employs TRBV11-2 and TRBJ2-7; D call uncertain. The CDR3 length is 16 residues. Germline values: CDR1 SGHAT, CDR2 FQNNGV. Trimming removed 11 bases at V and 0 bases at J, with 23 bases between. CDR3 region: CAGGSKARAASYEQYF. DNA of the CDR3: TGTGCCGGCGGCTCCAAAGCAAGGGCAGCCTCCTACGAGCAGTACTTC. The full variable domain, completed using reference TRBV11-2 and TRBJ2-7, is EAGVAQSPRYKIIEKRQSVAFWCNPISGHATLYWYQQILGQGPKLLIQFQNNGVVDDSQLPKDRFSAERLKGVDSTLKIQPAKLEDSAVYLCAGGSKARAASYEQYFGPGTRLTVT.

This clonotype occurred many times. The CDR3 region is CSAQVRGGSTDTQYF. CDR3 in DNA: TGCAGTGCTCAAGTCCGCGGCGGGAGCACAGATACGCAGTATTTT. The chain joins TRBV20-1 to TRBJ2-3, with D maybe TRBD2 (5 bases). V was trimmed by 5 bases and J by 0 bases, leaving 15 bases between them. The CDR3 sequence is 15 residues long. Germline V CDR1 and CDR2: DFQATT, SNEGSKA (reference sequence).

The table lists this clonotype with many counts. The chain uses TRBV5-4 and TRBJ2-3; 7 bases fit TRBD1. CDR1 is SGHNT, CDR2 YYREEE, per germline (reference sequence). The trim removed 4 bases at V and 2 bases at J, leaving 4 bases unmatched. This CDR3 is built from 14 residues. This chain's CDR3 is CASSEGANTDTQYF. The CDR3 DNA reads TGTGCCAGCAGCGAGGGGGCGAACACAGATACGCAGTATTTT.

This clonotype was seen repeatedly, ten times or more. The chain uses TRBV29-1 and TRBJ1-1, with D maybe TRBD1 (6 bases). With 8 bases removed from V and 4 bases from J, the gap between germline ends came to 17 bases. This CDR3 spans 13 amino acids. CDR1 and CDR2 from the germline V gene are SQVTM and ANQGSEA. The CDR3 is CSSQGYGVTEAFF. CDR3 sequence (DNA): TGCAGCTCACAGGGTTACGGGGTCACTGAAGCTTTCTTT.

In this sample, this clonotype turned up many times. The chain has TRBV28 and TRBJ2-3; D is unclear. CDR3 length: 12 residues. From germline, CDR1 is MDHEN and CDR2 SYDVKM. Trimming removed 0 bases from V and 5 bases from J, with 3 bases in between. The CDR3 loop is CASSLWEDTQYF. The CDR3 DNA reads as TGTGCCAGCAGTTTATGGGAAGATACGCAGTATTTT.

This clonotype was seen many times. V usage is TRBV27 and J usage is TRBJ2-1; maybe TRBD2 (7 bases). V gave up 6 bases and J gave up 2 bases, with 17 bases separating them. The CDR3 sequence is 16 residues long. Germline V gene data show CDR1 as MNHEY and CDR2 as SMNVEV (reference sequence). For the CDR3, the DNA is TGTGCCAGCAGATTAAACGGGGGGCTCGCCTACAATGAGCAGTTCTTC. Residues: CASRLNGGLAYNEQFF.

Points on this clonotype: A much larger clonotype is one base distant, so this may be a read error. The chain couples TRBV18 to TRBJ1-5; no reliable D call. The CDR3 is made up of 15 amino acids. From germline, CDR1 is KGHSH and CDR2 LQKENI. The CDR3 is CACSPPLDGNQPQHF. CDR3 nucleotide sequence: TGTGCCTGCTCACCACCGCTTGACGGAAATCAGCCCCAGCATTTT.

This clonotype was seen a single time. This chain uses TRBV28 with TRBJ2-7; a possible D gene is TRBD2 (5 bases). There are 16 residues in the CDR3. Germline V lookup: CDR1 MDHEN, CDR2 SYDVKM. The V and J ends lost 7 bases and 7 bases respectively, with 26 bases between them. This chain's CDR3 is CASILLPRRTLGEQYF. The DNA for the CDR3 is TGTGCCAGCATCCTTTTACCGAGACGGACTTTGGGGGAGCAGTACTTC. Looking up the rest from reference TRBV28 and TRBJ2-7 gives the full variable domain: DVKVTQSSRYLVKRTGEKVFLECVQDMDHENMFWYRQDPGLGLRLIYFSYDVKMKEKGDIPEGYSVSREKKERFSLILESASTNQTSMYLCASILLPRRTLGEQYFGPGTRLTVT.

At least ten counts were recorded for this clonotype. This chain joins TRBV24-1 and TRBJ1-4; no clear D gene. Trimming removed 9 bases from V and 6 bases from J, with 10 bases in between. There are 12 residues in the CDR3. Germline assignment: CDR1 KGHDR and CDR2 SFDVKD. The CDR3 reads CATAQTDEKLFF. In nucleotides, the CDR3 is TGTGCCACCGCCCAAACGGATGAAAAACTGTTTTTT.

As regards this clonotype: A much larger clone lies a single base off, so this may be a read error. The rearrangement links TRBV6-5 to TRBJ2-1; TRBD1 might be the D (6 bases). This CDR3 has 13 amino acids. Germline V gene lookup returns CDR1 MNHEY and CDR2 SVGAGI. Between the trimmed V and J ends, which lost 11 bases and 6 bases, there was a span of 17 bases. The CDR3 sequence: CAGKGTTLNEQFF. The CDR3 DNA sequence: TGTGCCGGCAAAGGGACAACCCTCAATGAGCAGTTCTTC.

In this sample, this clonotype turned up many times. The chain recombines TRBV5-1 with TRBJ1-1; 8 bases line up with TRBD1. The V and J ends lost 4 bases and 4 bases, in that order; junction bases with no gene match: 6. The length of the CDR3 is 14 residues. CDR1 and CDR2 from the germline V gene are SGHRS and YFSETQ. CDR3 coding DNA: TGCGCCAGCAGCCGACAGGGGACTGGCACTGAAGCTTTCTTT. Its protein product is CASSRQGTGTEAFF.

This clonotype has a handful of counts. The chain combines TRBV5-4 with TRBJ2-7; 7 bases agree with TRBD1. The junction had 4 bases not matched to a gene; V was cut back by 4 bases and J by 0 bases. CDR3 length: 14 residues. CDR1 and CDR2 from the germline V gene are SGHNT and YYREEE (reference sequence). This CDR3 is CASSPDRTSYEQYF. The CDR3 DNA sequence: TGTGCCAGCAGCCCGGACAGGACCTCCTACGAGCAGTACTTC.

The sample holds many counts of this clonotype. The chain joins TRBV7-9 to TRBJ2-7; 16 bases fit TRBD2. The germline V gene encodes CDR1 SEHNR and CDR2 FQNEAQ (reference sequence). This CDR3 is 18 amino acids long. Unmatched junction bases numbered 11, after V lost 2 bases and J lost 7 bases. CDR3 sequence: CASSLYPGLAGGPGEQYF. The CDR3 DNA is TGTGCCAGCAGCTTATATCCGGGACTAGCGGGAGGGCCGGGGGAGCAGTACTTC.

This clonotype was counted at least ten times. The chain carries TRBV9 and TRBJ2-1; 9 bases match TRBD1. This CDR3 is built from 15 residues. V was pared by 5 bases and J by 7 bases, with 10 bases of the junction left unmatched. The germline V gene has CDR1 SGDLS and CDR2 YYNGEE. CDR3 in DNA: TGTGCCAGCAGTGCAACAGGGGGCTTTGGGAATGAGCAGTTCTTC. It encodes CASSATGGFGNEQFF. The full variable domain, its missing parts supplied by reference TRBV9 and TRBJ2-1, is DSGVTQTPKHLITATGQRVTLRCSPRSGDLSVYWYQQSLDQGLQFLIQYYNGEERAKGNILERFSAQQFPDLHSELNLSSLELGDSALYFCASSATGGFGNEQFFGPGTRLTVL.